The text below deals with one T cell receptor beta chain. What it binds is unknown. These data originate in a study of cytomegalovirus exposure and HLA in healthy donors. Study-wide findings and caveats: According to the study, around 180 TCR beta chains were cytomegalovirus-associated.

Germline V gene sequence: CDR1 SNHLY, CDR2 FYNNEI. V was clipped by 3 bases and J by 3 bases; unmatched bases: 7. This CDR3 has 15 amino acids. Method: immunoSEQ multiplex PCR; TCRdb's copy keeps in-frame clones and lacks some. The repertoire holds about 330,000 clones, with about nine tenths as singletons. Sequencing was carried out using PBMCs. The chain combines TRBV2 with TRBJ2-7; TRBD1 matches at 8 bases. This TCR derives from a young woman in good health and CMV-seronegative. Written as DNA, the CDR3 is TGTGCCAGCAGTGAGGTACAGGGGGACGTCTACGAGCAGTACTTC. Translating gives CASSEVQGDVYEQYF.